This T cell receptor beta chain was recovered during a study of early T cells in non-severe SARS-CoV-2 infection. The CDR3 has 16 amino acids. V lost 2 bases and J lost 1, with 15 bases in between. This clonotype was counted many times. Unique molecular identifiers (one per individual cDNA molecule) were attached. Using its own MiXCR run on the 5' RACE reads, TCRdb lists one record per CDR3 protein. Counted here are about 45,000 distinct CDR3 sequences, 11% occurring once; the ten biggest clones make up 20% to 25%. This chain connects TRBV12-3 or TRBV12-4 to TRBJ2-7, with a tentative D call TRBD1 (6 bases). This clonotype was obtained from an adult who was a healthcare worker with PCR-confirmed SARS-CoV-2 infection or an uninfected control (not recorded which). Sequenced sample: whole blood. The CDR3 loop is CASSLLTGRGSYEQYF. In DNA form, the CDR3 reads TGTGCCAGCAGTTTACTAACAGGGCGTGGGTCCTACGAGCAGTACTTC.